These 24 T cell receptor beta chains were all obtained from the same sample, sequenced in a study of T cells in Graves' hyperthyroidism and ophthalmopathy. The source material, RNA transcripts, was used to amplify TCR beta CDR3 regions. The HTBI primer set drove a first-round RT-PCR of the TCR CDR3. TCRdb reprocessed the multiplex PCR reads with MiXCR, giving one entry per CDR3 protein. The table has roughly 700,000 distinct CDR3 sequences, roughly 17% seen once. Specimen: blood. These receptor sequences come from a man aged 45 to 65 with Graves' hyperthyroidism.

This clonotype was counted a single time. The chain links TRBV11-2 to TRBJ1-1; no reliable D call. Trimming removed 4 bases at V and 11 bases at J, with 17 bases between. The V gene's germline CDR1 is SGHAT and CDR2 FQNNGV. The CDR3 length is 13 residues. The CDR3 is CASSSTTRLVAFF. The CDR3 DNA sequence: TGTGCCAGCAGCTCCACGACGAGGCTTGTGGCTTTCTTT. Supplemented by reference TRBV11-2 and TRBJ1-1, the full variable domain reads EAGVAQSPRYKIIEKRQSVAFWCNPISGHATLYWYQQILGQGPKLLIQFQNNGVVDDSQLPKDRFSAERLKGVDSTLKIQPAKLEDSAVYLCASSSTTRLVAFFGQGTRLTVV.

To note about this clonotype: One base away lies a much larger clone, so this may be a sequencing read error. The chain combines TRBV30 with TRBJ2-2; the D gene is possibly TRBD2 (6 bases). Trimming removed 8 bases from V and 6 bases from J, with 7 bases in between. The CDR3 is made up of 10 amino acids. CDR1 and CDR2 from the germline V gene are GTSNPN and SVGIG (reference sequence). The CDR3 DNA is TGTGCCGCGGGACCCGGGGAGCTGTTTTTT. This translates into CAAGPGELFF.

This clonotype was picked up many times. The chain has TRBV11-2 and TRBJ1-2; 7 nucleotides align to TRBD1. The length of the CDR3 is 16 residues. The germline gives CDR1 SGHAT, CDR2 FQNNGV. V trimming: 5 bases; J trimming: 5 bases; junction bases outside the gene matches: 14. The CDR3 is CASSLVGGQTAYGYTF. The CDR3 nucleotides are TGTGCCAGCAGCCTCGTGGGGGGACAGACCGCTTATGGCTACACCTTC. Drawing the rest from reference TRBV11-2 and TRBJ1-2, the complete variable domain is EAGVAQSPRYKIIEKRQSVAFWCNPISGHATLYWYQQILGQGPKLLIQFQNNGVVDDSQLPKDRFSAERLKGVDSTLKIQPAKLEDSAVYLCASSLVGGQTAYGYTFGSGTRLTVV.

In this sample, this clonotype turned up a few times. The CDR3 DNA sequence: TGCAGTGCTAGAGTCGGGGCTAGCGGGAGGGTAGATACGCAGTATTTT. This codes for CSARVGASGRVDTQYF. The chain joins TRBV20-1 to TRBJ2-3; TRBD2 agrees at 12 bases. Germline trimming cut 1 base from V and 5 bases from J; bases unmatched to any gene: 7. The CDR3 totals 16 residues. Germline-derived CDR1 and CDR2 are DFQATT and SNEGSKA (reference sequence).

This clonotype was seen a handful of times. The chain recombines TRBV12-3 or TRBV12-4 with TRBJ1-5, with D tentatively TRBD1 (6 bases). Trimming took 5 bases from V and 3 from J, leaving 14 bases between them. The CDR3 sequence is 15 residues long. The CDR3 DNA follows: TGTGCCAGCAGTACTACGACAGGCGTCAATCAGCCCCAGCATTTT. Encoded protein: CASSTTTGVNQPQHF.

This clonotype was seen only a few times. The chain recombines TRBV19 with TRBJ2-7, with D perhaps matching TRBD1 (5 bases). Trimming took 8 bases from V and 5 from J, leaving 19 bases between them. Germline V CDR1 and CDR2: LNHDA, SQIVND (reference sequence). This CDR3 region has 14 residues. The CDR3 DNA reads as TGTGCCAGTTCAAGTTCCAGGGATTTTAACGAGCAGTACTTC. Translation: CASSSSRDFNEQYF.

This clonotype was found a few times. This chain links TRBV5-1 with TRBJ2-1; TRBD1 agrees at 9 bases. V dropped 7 bases and J dropped 5; count of bases not matched to a gene: 10. Germline V gene lookup returns CDR1 SGHRS and CDR2 YFSETQ. This CDR3 is 15 amino acids long. This chain's CDR3 is CASQRTRTGDNEQFF. The CDR3 nucleotides are TGCGCCAGCCAAAGAACCAGGACAGGGGACAATGAGCAGTTCTTC.

This clonotype was detected a few times. This chain joins TRBV27 and TRBJ2-1; 9 bases fit TRBD1. CDR3 length: 14 amino acids. With V trimmed by 5 bases and J by 9 bases, 8 bases remained unmatched. The germline V gene encodes CDR1 MNHEY and CDR2 SMNVEV (reference sequence). The DNA for the CDR3 is TGTGCCAGCAGTCCCGGGACAGGGAAGGGTGAGCAGTTCTTC. Its translation: CASSPGTGKGEQFF.

There are many counts of this clonotype. The rearrangement uses TRBV20-1 and TRBJ2-5; 13 nucleotides line up with TRBD2. Germline loops: CDR1 DFQATT, CDR2 SNEGSKA (reference sequence). CDR3 size: 17 residues. With V trimmed by 5 bases and J by 2 bases, 11 bases remained unmatched. CDR3 loop: CSAGKTSGRMGQETQYF. The CDR3 DNA is TGCAGTGCTGGAAAGACTAGCGGGAGGATGGGGCAAGAGACCCAGTACTTC.

This clonotype has at least ten counts. This chain joins TRBV6-1 and TRBJ1-1; the D is unclear. V lost 7 bases to trimming and J lost 1 base, with 16 bases between them. Germline CDR1 and CDR2: MNHNS and SASEGT. This CDR3 is 15 amino acids long. CDR3 nucleotide sequence: TGTGCCAGCACCGCTATCCAGCTCCAGAACACTGAAGCTTTCTTT. It specifies CASTAIQLQNTEAFF.

CDR3 nucleotides: TGTGCCAGCAGTTTGAGGGGATCCGTGGCCAACGTCCTGACTTTC. It translates to CASSLRGSVANVLTF. V and J are TRBV27 and TRBJ2-6; D is perhaps TRBD1 or TRBD2 (5 bases each). This CDR3 contains 15 residues. CDR1 is MNHEY, CDR2 SMNVEV, per germline (reference sequence). V shed 3 bases and J shed 6 bases, with 12 bases lying between them.

This rearrangement joins TRBV29-1 to TRBJ2-2; D unclear. V was clipped by 2 bases and J by 1 base, with 8 bases between them. The CDR3 consists of 14 residues. Looked up from germline, CDR1 is SQVTM and CDR2 is ANQGSEA. In DNA, the CDR3 is TGCAGCGTTGAACCAGCTAAGAACACCGGGGAGCTGTTTTTT. This sequence encodes CSVEPAKNTGELFF.

There are a few counts of this clonotype. Without the conserved terminal phenylalanine or tryptophan, this CDR3 likely stems from a read error. CDR3 in amino acids: CASSLEGSSTDTQYS. CDR3 nucleotide sequence: TGTGCCAGCAGCTTGGAAGGATCTAGCACAGATACGCAGTATTCT. The V gene is TRBV5-4, the J gene TRBJ2-3; no firm D call. V was trimmed by 0 bases and J by 0 bases, leaving 8 bases between them. Germline-derived CDR1 and CDR2 are SGHNT and YYREEE (reference sequence). This CDR3 has 15 amino acids.

In its sample, this clonotype was seen many times. V is TRBV18 and J is TRBJ2-1; 9 positions match TRBD2. The germline V gene has CDR1 KGHSH and CDR2 LQKENI. Trimming took 1 base from V and 7 from J; bases not matched to a gene: 5. The CDR3 is made up of 15 amino acids. The chain's CDR3 is CASSPLAGAGNEQFF. CDR3 in DNA: TGTGCCAGCTCACCACTAGCGGGAGCTGGAAATGAGCAGTTCTTC.

This clonotype has ten or more counts. The chain uses TRBV7-3 and TRBJ2-7; D uncertain. Trimming removed 1 base from V and 2 bases from J, with 12 bases in between. The germline V gene encodes CDR1 SGHTA and CDR2 FQGTGA. This CDR3 has 15 residues. Written as DNA, the CDR3 is TGTGCCAGCAGCTTAAGTAGCACCGGGCCCTACGAGCAGTACTTC. This codes for CASSLSSTGPYEQYF.

The chain carries TRBV7-9 and TRBJ1-2; 10 nucleotides align to TRBD1. The CDR3 spans 14 residues. The germline V gene has CDR1 SEHNR and CDR2 FQNEAQ (reference sequence). V was pared by 7 bases and J by 8 bases, with 10 bases of the junction left unmatched. This chain's CDR3 is CASTTTTGGDGYTF. Written as DNA, the CDR3 is TGTGCCAGCACCACTACGACAGGGGGCGACGGCTACACCTTC.

This clonotype was seen a handful of times. The genes are TRBV24-1 and TRBJ2-1; maybe TRBD2 (6 bases). V was clipped by 7 bases and J by 9 bases, with 21 bases between them. Germline lookup yields CDR1 KGHDR and CDR2 SFDVKD. The CDR3 spans 15 residues. Here the CDR3 reads CATREGAFHSGEQFF. The DNA of the CDR3 is TGTGCCACCAGGGAGGGTGCATTTCACTCCGGTGAGCAGTTCTTC.

The V gene is TRBV6-2 or TRBV6-3, the J gene TRBJ1-1; 9 nucleotides align to TRBD1. Germline CDR1 reads MNHEY; CDR2 reads SVGEGT. CDR3 length: 12 amino acids. The CDR3 DNA sequence: TGTGTCTGTAGACAGGGGGTCACTGAAGCTTTCTTT. Its translation: CVCRQGVTEAFF.

The chain has TRBV29-1 and TRBJ2-2, with D possibly being TRBD2 (6 bases). Trimming pared 7 bases from V and 3 bases from J, leaving 15 bases between. Germline CDR1 SQVTM, CDR2 ANQGSEA. This CDR3 is built from 14 residues. Here the CDR3 reads CSAKGGVDTGELFF. The CDR3 DNA reads TGCAGCGCAAAAGGAGGGGTCGACACCGGGGAGCTGTTTTTT.

The chain is built from TRBV13 and TRBJ2-2; D is ambiguous. The CDR3 runs 13 residues. CDR1 is PRHDT, CDR2 FYEKMQ, per germline (reference sequence). V dropped 0 bases and J dropped 7 bases, with 6 bases sitting between them. The CDR3 region has the DNA TGTGCCAGCAGCTTAGGGGTTCACGGGGAGCTGTTTTTT. It is translated as CASSLGVHGELFF.

In its sample, this clonotype was seen many times. The V and J genes are TRBV19 and TRBJ2-1; D might be TRBD2 (6 bases). Germline V gives CDR1 LNHDA, CDR2 SQIVND (reference sequence). CDR3 length: 15 amino acids. Trimming pared 7 bases from V and 5 bases from J, leaving 18 bases between. The CDR3 DNA reads TGTGCCAGTACTTGGATCGGGAGCACCCACAATGAGCAGTTCTTC. It encodes CASTWIGSTHNEQFF.

Ten or more counts support this clonotype. The V call is TRBV15, the J call TRBJ2-1; TRBD2 is a possible D gene (5 bases). Trimming cost V 0 bases and J 2 bases, with 14 bases left between them. CDR1 LNHNV and CDR2 YYDKDF come from the germline V gene (reference sequence). The CDR3 consists of 17 residues. CDR3 residues: CATSRESSGRAYNEQFF. The CDR3 DNA is TGTGCCACCAGCAGAGAATCAAGCGGCAGAGCCTACAATGAGCAGTTCTTC.

There are many counts of this clonotype. The chain combines TRBV11-2 with TRBJ2-1; no firm D call. Germline lookup yields CDR1 SGHAT and CDR2 FQNNGV. V was trimmed by 1 base and J by 3 bases, leaving 10 bases between them. The CDR3 totals 15 residues. The CDR3 loop reads CASSLGYPIYNEQFF. CDR3 in DNA: TGTGCCAGCAGCTTAGGGTACCCAATCTACAATGAGCAGTTCTTC.

This clonotype occurred many times. This chain uses TRBV28 with TRBJ1-1; D perhaps matches TRBD1 (5 bases). The CDR3 contains 15 residues. Trimming shortened V by 1 base and J by 4 bases, and 13 bases separated the two germline ends. CDR1 is MDHEN, CDR2 SYDVKM, per germline. This CDR3 is CASSLSVQGSTEAFF. CDR3 nucleotide sequence: TGTGCCAGCAGTTTATCGGTCCAGGGAAGCACTGAAGCTTTCTTT.